Below are 24 T cell receptor beta chains sequenced from a single sample in a study of T cell repertoires in aging, cancer and after chemotherapy. A mixed TRB-A/B primer pool amplified rearranged TRB by multiplex touch-down PCR. Via MiXCR, TCRdb re-called the multiplex PCR reads, giving one row per CDR3 protein. The profile covers about 2,700 distinct CDR3 sequences, with over 25% appearing a single time and roughly 10% taken by the ten largest. Peripheral blood genomic DNA, not sorted cells or RNA, was the template. The material sequenced was blood. The receptors were sampled from a human donor with a solid tumor.

The rearrangement joins TRBV20-1 to TRBJ1-2, with D hard to call. The V and J ends lost 5 bases and 0 bases respectively, with 13 bases between them. Germline-derived CDR1 and CDR2 are DFQATT and SNEGSKA (reference sequence). This CDR3 is 14 amino acids long. CDR3 sequence (DNA): TGCAGTGCTGGGCTTTTGACACCTAACTATGGCTACACCTTC. Translation gives CSAGLLTPNYGYTF.

Sample share makes this clonotype medium-sized (0.01 to 0.1%). CDR3 in amino acids: CASRPDRELSNYGYTF. For the CDR3, the DNA is TGTGCCAGCAGGCCGGACAGGGAACTATCTAACTATGGCTACACCTTC. The genes are TRBV5-6 and TRBJ1-2, with 8 bases that match TRBD1. J lost 0 bases, V lost 5 bases, and 9 bases had no gene match. The CDR3 is made up of 16 amino acids. The germline V gene encodes CDR1 SGHDT and CDR2 YYEEEE.

The chain joins TRBV7-9 to TRBJ2-1, with a tentative D call TRBD2 (6 bases). The V gene lost 0 bases and the J gene lost 7 bases, with 16 bases spanning the gap. The CDR3 covers 16 residues. Germline loops: CDR1 SEHNR, CDR2 FQNEAQ (reference sequence). CDR3 sequence (DNA): TGTGCCAGCAGCTTAGCTCAGGGAGGTCGAGGTAATGAGCAGTTCTTC. This encodes CASSLAQGGRGNEQFF.

This clonotype counts as medium-sized. The CDR3: CASSPGRQGYTF. In DNA, the CDR3 is TGTGCCAGCAGTCCGGGACGGCAAGGCTACACCTTC. V usage is TRBV12-3 or TRBV12-4 and J usage is TRBJ1-2, with D possibly matching TRBD1 (5 bases). V was clipped by 5 bases and J by 8 bases, with 12 bases between them. The CDR3 spans 12 residues.

This clonotype occurred a few times. This chain links TRBV6-5 with TRBJ2-7; D call uncertain. The germline V gene encodes CDR1 MNHEY and CDR2 SVGAGI. The V end lost 4 bases, the J end lost 6 bases, and 7 bases lay between the germline ends. This CDR3 comprises 11 residues. CDR3 sequence reads: CASSSRVEQYF. CDR3 DNA: TGTGCCAGCAGTTCCCGGGTCGAGCAGTACTTC.

The CDR3 coding sequence is TGTGCCAGCAGTTACTCGATGGTCTGGGGCGGGGAACAGCCCCAGCATTTT. Translated: CASSYSMVWGGEQPQHF. This chain links TRBV6-5 with TRBJ1-5; possibly TRBD1 for D (5 bases). CDR3 length: 17 residues. V lost 0 bases to trimming and J lost 7 bases, with 19 bases between them. Germline CDR1 MNHEY, CDR2 SVGAGI.

Relative to its sample, this clonotype is medium-sized (0.01 to 0.1%). The chain joins TRBV6-5 to TRBJ1-1, with 8 bases lining up with TRBD1. The germline CDR1 and CDR2 sequences are MNHEY and SVGAGI. The CDR3 extends over 17 amino acids. The ends lost 0 bases at V and 3 bases at J; junction bases unmatched: 9. The CDR3 region has the DNA TGTGCCAGCAGTTACTCGAATCAGGGGGCTATGGACACTGAAGCTTTCTTT. Its protein is CASSYSNQGAMDTEAFF.

The V call is TRBV7-2, the J call TRBJ2-3, with unresolved D. CDR1 is SGHTA, CDR2 FQGNSA, per germline. The CDR3 extends over 13 amino acids. V was trimmed by 3 bases and J by 3 bases, leaving 7 bases between them. This CDR3 reads CASSFMGTDTQYF. CDR3 coding DNA: TGTGCCAGCAGCTTTATGGGGACAGATACGCAGTATTTT.

The chain combines TRBV20-1 with TRBJ2-5, with D tentatively TRBD1 or TRBD2 (5 bases each). Per germline, CDR1 DFQATT and CDR2 SNEGSKA (reference sequence). V shed 6 bases and J shed 4 bases, with 9 bases lying between them. The CDR3 extends over 11 amino acids. The CDR3 sequence is CSADGGETQYF. The CDR3 coding sequence is TGCAGTGCCGATGGGGGAGAGACCCAGTACTTC.

This clonotype is medium-sized (0.01 to 0.1%) in the sample. V usage is TRBV6-5 and J usage is TRBJ2-5; D remains unclear. Trimming took off 0 bases at V and 2 bases at J, with 7 bases between the two ends. This CDR3 region has 14 residues. Looked up from germline, CDR1 is MNHEY and CDR2 is SVGAGI. CDR3 nucleotides: TGTGCCAGCAGTTACTCGGCGGATCAAGAGACCCAGTACTTC. It codes for CASSYSADQETQYF.

In its sample, this clonotype ranks as medium-sized (0.01 to 0.1%). V is TRBV27 and J is TRBJ1-6; D gene unclear. The V gene lost 5 bases and the J gene lost 9 bases, with 17 bases spanning the gap. Germline-derived CDR1 and CDR2 are MNHEY and SMNVEV (reference sequence). The CDR3 has 15 amino acids. CDR3 residues: CASSPRADLASPLHF. The DNA for the CDR3 is TGTGCCAGCAGTCCTCGTGCGGATCTAGCTTCACCCCTCCACTTT.

In this sample, this clonotype is medium-sized. This chain's CDR3 is CAISGTEQTYEQYF. The CDR3 DNA is TGTGCCATCAGCGGGACAGAACAGACCTACGAGCAGTACTTC. This chain uses TRBV10-3 with TRBJ2-7; 7 positions match TRBD1. This CDR3 contains 14 residues. With 6 bases clipped from V and 2 bases from J, the junction kept 7 bases outside the gene matches. The germline gives CDR1 ENHRY, CDR2 SYGVKD.

This clonotype rates as medium-sized (0.01 to 0.1%). V is TRBV12-3 or TRBV12-4 and J is TRBJ2-3; D is possibly TRBD1 or TRBD2 (5 bases each). This CDR3 comprises 13 residues. The ends were cut back, 6 bases at V and 10 bases at J, with 17 bases in the middle. As DNA, the CDR3 is TGTGCCAGCAGCGGGACCCCCCGGTTGGCGCAGTATTTT. Encoded protein: CASSGTPRLAQYF.

The V call is TRBV5-1, the J call TRBJ1-3, with 8 nucleotides matching TRBD1. This CDR3 is 16 amino acids long. Germline V gene data show CDR1 as SGHRS and CDR2 as YFSETQ. V shed 4 bases, J shed 2 bases, and the junction held 8 bases outside the gene matches. DNA for the CDR3: TGCGCCAGCAGCGATCCGGGACAGGCAGCTGGAAACACCATATATTTT. Amino acids: CASSDPGQAAGNTIYF.

Worth noting for this clonotype: A clone one base away is much larger, so this may be a read error. This chain uses TRBV19 with TRBJ1-6; TRBD1 aligns across 8 bases. The CDR3 spans 14 residues. Germline V gives CDR1 LNHDA, CDR2 SQIVND (reference sequence). The V gene end was trimmed by 11 bases and the J gene end by 15 bases; junction bases not matched to a gene: 18. The CDR3 sequence: CAGIGAGGEQDLHF. CDR3 DNA sequence: TGTGCCGGTATCGGGGCAGGGGGCGAGCAAGACCTCCACTTT. The full variable domain, its missing parts supplied by reference TRBV19 and TRBJ1-6, is DGGITQSPKYLFRKEGQNVTLSCEQNLNHDAMYWYRQDPGQGLRLIYYSQIVNDFQKGDIAEGYSVSREKKESFPLTVTSAQKNPTAFYLCAGIGAGGEQDLHFGNGTRLTVT.

Relative to its sample, this clonotype is large (0.1 to 1%). V gene TRBV19 combines with J gene TRBJ1-2; tentative D call: TRBD1 (5 bases). This CDR3 spans 13 amino acids. Trimming removed 8 bases at V and 3 bases at J, with 13 bases between. Germline V gene lookup returns CDR1 LNHDA and CDR2 SQIVND (reference sequence). In DNA, the CDR3 is TGTGCCAGTCAGACAGCTGCGGACTATGGCTACACCTTC. Its translation: CASQTAADYGYTF.

Concerning this clonotype: Being one base from a much bigger clone, this may be a read error. Since the CDR3 does not end with the conserved phenylalanine or tryptophan, this likely comes from a read error. The chain has TRBV19 and TRBJ2-1, with 8 bases that match TRBD2. V lost 2 bases and J lost 6; bases outside the gene matches: 6. The CDR3 has 15 amino acids. Germline V gene sequence: CDR1 LNHDA, CDR2 SQIVND (reference sequence). CDR3 bases: TGTGCCAGTAGTATAACCGCCGCGGGGGGCAATGAGCAGTTCTCC. Translated, it gives CASSITAAGGNEQFS.

The chain joins TRBV12-3 or TRBV12-4 to TRBJ2-1; TRBD1 matches 8 bases. The junction had 7 bases not matched to a gene; V was cut back by 3 bases and J by 6 bases. The CDR3 has 15 residues. CDR3 protein: CASSLTGAVGNEQFF. The CDR3 DNA sequence: TGTGCCAGCAGTTTGACAGGGGCCGTGGGCAATGAGCAGTTCTTC.

To note about this clonotype: Being one base from a much bigger clone, this may be a read error. The genes are TRBV6-2 or TRBV6-3 and TRBJ2-1; a possible D gene is TRBD2 (6 bases). The CDR3 extends over 16 amino acids. From germline, CDR1 is MNHEY and CDR2 SVGEGT. The CDR3 nucleotides read TGTGCCAGCAGTTCCCCCGCGGCGGGGTGGTACAATAAGCAGTTCTTC. This codes for CASSSPAAGWYNKQFF.

The V gene is TRBV27, the J gene TRBJ2-1; D may match TRBD1 or TRBD2 (6 bases each). Trimming shortened V by 2 bases and J by 8 bases, and 13 bases separated the two germline ends. The length of the CDR3 is 14 residues. Germline V gene sequence: CDR1 MNHEY, CDR2 SMNVEV (reference sequence). Here the CDR3 reads CASSLGGREDEQFF. For the CDR3, the DNA is TGTGCCAGCAGTTTAGGGGGGCGCGAGGATGAGCAGTTCTTC.

This clonotype turned up a few times. This chain joins TRBV12-3 or TRBV12-4 and TRBJ2-2; unclear D gene. This CDR3 has 14 amino acids. V was shortened by 7 bases and J by 4 bases, with 13 bases between the two germline ends. CDR3 in amino acids: CASTAAGSTGELFF. CDR3 DNA: TGTGCCAGCACCGCGGCCGGGTCCACCGGGGAGCTGTTTTTT.

The chain uses TRBV7-6 and TRBJ1-5; no firm D call. Germline assignment: CDR1 SGHVS and CDR2 FNYEAQ. The CDR3 covers 14 residues. Trimming pared 5 bases from V and 2 bases from J, leaving 10 bases between. CDR3 loop: CASSPRPGNQPQHF. CDR3 nucleotide sequence: TGTGCCAGCAGCCCGAGGCCGGGCAATCAGCCCCAGCATTTT.

This clonotype is medium-sized in the sample. The V gene is TRBV18, the J gene TRBJ2-5, with 9 bases identical to TRBD1. CDR3 length equals 16 residues. CDR1 is KGHSH and CDR2 is LQKENI in the germline V gene. The J segment lost 1 base and the V segment lost 4 bases, leaving 7 bases of the junction unmatched. The CDR3 region is CASSRLQTGGQETQYF. CDR3 nucleotides: TGTGCCAGCTCACGACTCCAGACAGGGGGCCAAGAGACCCAGTACTTC.

This sequence joins TRBV15 and TRBJ1-2; 7 bases map to TRBD1. This CDR3 spans 13 amino acids. Trimming cost V 4 bases and J 3 bases; bases outside gene matches: 2. The germline V gene has CDR1 LNHNV and CDR2 YYDKDF (reference sequence). Here the CDR3 reads CATSIDRDYGYTF. The CDR3 coding sequence is TGTGCCACCAGCATAGACAGGGACTATGGCTACACCTTC.